This T cell receptor beta chain derives from a study of T cells in Graves' hyperthyroidism and ophthalmopathy. In the study overall: Peripheral blood collection took place at initial diagnosis, before any treatment.

CDR3 length: 16 amino acids. Germline values: CDR1 SGHTA, CDR2 FQGNSA. In patients aged 18 to 65, hyperthyroidism was newly diagnosed, with duration under 2 months. Reasons for excluding patients were uncontrolled infection, other autoimmune disease, pregnancy or lactation. Approximately 9.3 ml of fresh peripheral blood supplied the PBMCs. From RNA transcripts, TCR beta CDR3 regions were amplified. First-round RT-PCR of the TCR CDR3 relied on the HTBI primer set. TCRdb analysed the multiplex PCR reads with MiXCR anew, one entry per CDR3 protein. The repertoire includes around 480,000 distinct CDR3 sequences, approximately 15% of them detected once, and around a sixth sits in the top ten.

The chain carries TRBV7-2 and TRBJ2-7; the D is unclear. The sequence was obtained from a woman between 18 and 29 years old with Graves' hyperthyroidism. The sequenced sample was blood. The CDR3 DNA reads TGTGCCAGCAGCCCCCGGCGCCCGGGTAGCTCCTACGAGCCGTACGTC. Protein product: CASSPRRPGSSYEPYV.